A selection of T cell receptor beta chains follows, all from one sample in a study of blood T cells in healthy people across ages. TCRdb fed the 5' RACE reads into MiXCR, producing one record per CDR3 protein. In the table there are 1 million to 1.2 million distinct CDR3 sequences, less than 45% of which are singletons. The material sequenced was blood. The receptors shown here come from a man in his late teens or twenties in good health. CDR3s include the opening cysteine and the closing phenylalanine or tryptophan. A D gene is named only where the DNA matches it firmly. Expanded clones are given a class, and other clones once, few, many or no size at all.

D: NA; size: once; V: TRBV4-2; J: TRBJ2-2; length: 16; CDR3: CASSQTVLANTGELFF; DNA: TGTGCCAGCAGCCAGACAGTACTAGCTAACACCGGGGAGCTGTTTTTT
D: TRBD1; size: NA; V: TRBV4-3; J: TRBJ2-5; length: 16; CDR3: CASSHLTGTGDETQYF; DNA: TGCGCCAGCAGCCATTTAACCGGGACAGGGGATGAGACCCAGTACTTC
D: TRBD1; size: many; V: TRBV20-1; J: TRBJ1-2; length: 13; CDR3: CSAEPTGNYGYTF; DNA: TGCAGTGCTGAACCGACAGGGAACTATGGCTACACCTTC
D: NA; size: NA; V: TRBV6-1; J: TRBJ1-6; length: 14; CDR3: CASSEGLARSPLHF; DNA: TGTGCCAGCAGTGAGGGACTAGCGCGGTCACCCCTCCACTTT
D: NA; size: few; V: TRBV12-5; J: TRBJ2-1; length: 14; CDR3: CASGPGQGISREFF; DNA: TGTGCTAGTGGCCCCGGGCAGGGTATCAGTCGTGAGTTCTTC
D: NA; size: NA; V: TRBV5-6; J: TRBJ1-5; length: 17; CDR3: CASSLGQLRGSNQPQHF; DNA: TGTGCCAGCAGCTTAGGACAGTTACGGGGTAGCAATCAGCCCCAGCATTTT
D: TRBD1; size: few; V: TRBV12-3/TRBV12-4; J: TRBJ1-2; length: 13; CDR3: CASSGRTGYGYTF; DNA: TGTGCCAGCAGTGGCCGGACAGGGTATGGCTACACCTTC
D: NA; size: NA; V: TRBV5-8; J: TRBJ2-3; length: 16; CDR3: CASSNRDEIPTDTQYF; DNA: TGTGCCAGCAGCAACCGGGACGAAATTCCCACAGATACGCAGTATTTT
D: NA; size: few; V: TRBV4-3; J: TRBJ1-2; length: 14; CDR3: CASSQGGRPDGYTF; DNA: TGCGCCAGCAGCCAAGGAGGGAGACCAGATGGCTACACCTTC
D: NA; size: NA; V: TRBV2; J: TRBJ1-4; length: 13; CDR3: CASETALKEKLFF; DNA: TGTGCCAGCGAGACTGCCCTGAAGGAAAAACTGTTTTTT
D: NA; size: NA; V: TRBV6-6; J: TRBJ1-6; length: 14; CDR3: CASSYRDSGSPLHF; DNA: TGTGCCAGCAGTTACCGGGACTCGGGTTCACCCCTCCACTTT
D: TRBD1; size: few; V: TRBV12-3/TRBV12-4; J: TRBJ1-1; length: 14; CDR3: CASSQWDRGTEAFF; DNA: TGTGCCAGCAGCCAATGGGACAGGGGCACTGAAGCTTTCTTT
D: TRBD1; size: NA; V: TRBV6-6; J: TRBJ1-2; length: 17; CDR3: CASSYSSGQGRGYGYTF; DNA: TGTGCCAGCAGTTACTCTTCGGGACAGGGTAGAGGCTATGGCTACACCTTC
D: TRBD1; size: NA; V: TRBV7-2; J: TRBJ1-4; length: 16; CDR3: CASSPTTGTANEKLFF; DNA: TGTGCCAGCAGTCCTACCACCGGGACAGCTAATGAAAAACTGTTTTTT
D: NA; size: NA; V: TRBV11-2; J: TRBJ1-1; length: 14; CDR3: CASSLTRVNTEAFF; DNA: TGTGCCAGCAGCTTAACCCGAGTGAACACTGAAGCTTTCTTT
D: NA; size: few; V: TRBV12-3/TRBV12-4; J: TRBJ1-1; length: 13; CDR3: CASTADGNPEAFF; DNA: TGTGCCAGCACCGCTGACGGGAACCCTGAAGCTTTCTTT
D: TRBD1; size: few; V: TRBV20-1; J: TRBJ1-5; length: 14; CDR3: CSAGSTGEDQPQHF; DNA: TGCAGTGCTGGATCAACAGGGGAAGATCAGCCCCAGCATTTT
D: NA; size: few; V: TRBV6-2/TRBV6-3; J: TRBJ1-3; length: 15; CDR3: CASSYSSRFGNTIYF; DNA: TGTGCCAGCAGTTACTCGAGTCGGTTCGGAAACACCATATATTTT
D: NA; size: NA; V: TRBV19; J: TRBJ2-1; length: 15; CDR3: CASESRGGTYNEQFF; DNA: TGTGCCAGTGAATCGCGGGGAGGAACCTACAATGAGCAGTTCTTC
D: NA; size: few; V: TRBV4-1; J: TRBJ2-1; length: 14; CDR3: CASSKHGGRSEQFF; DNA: TGCGCCAGCAGCAAACACGGGGGGCGGAGTGAGCAGTTCTTC
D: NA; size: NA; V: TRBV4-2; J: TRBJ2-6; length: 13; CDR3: CASSQLEANVLTF; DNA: TGTGCCAGCAGCCAGCTTGAGGCCAACGTCCTGACTTTC
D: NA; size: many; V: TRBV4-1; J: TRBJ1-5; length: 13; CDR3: CASSPSNIQPQHF; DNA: TGCGCCAGCAGCCCCTCGAATATCCAGCCCCAGCATTTT
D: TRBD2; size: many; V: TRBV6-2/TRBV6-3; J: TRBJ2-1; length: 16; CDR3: CASSVNGGGFYNEQFF; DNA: TGTGCCAGCAGCGTGAACGGGGGGGGGTTCTACAATGAGCAGTTCTTC
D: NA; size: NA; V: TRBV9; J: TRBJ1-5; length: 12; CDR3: CASSVAPPPQHF; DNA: TGTGCCAGCAGCGTAGCCCCCCCGCCCCAGCATTTT
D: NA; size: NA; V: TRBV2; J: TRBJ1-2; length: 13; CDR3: CASSQHKRTGYTF; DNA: TGTGCCAGCAGCCAACACAAAAGGACAGGCTACACCTTC
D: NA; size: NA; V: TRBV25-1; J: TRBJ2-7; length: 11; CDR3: CASRASYEQYF; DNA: TGTGCCAGCAGGGCTTCCTACGAGCAGTACTTC
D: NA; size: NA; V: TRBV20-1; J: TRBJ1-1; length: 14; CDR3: CSASRGSKDPEAFF; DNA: TGCAGTGCTAGCCGAGGCAGTAAAGACCCTGAAGCTTTCTTT
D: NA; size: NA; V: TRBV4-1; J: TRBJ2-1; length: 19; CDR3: CASSQDQSPGGAPYNEQFF; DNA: TGCGCCAGCAGCCAAGATCAGTCCCCAGGGGGGGCCCCTTACAATGAGCAGTTCTTC
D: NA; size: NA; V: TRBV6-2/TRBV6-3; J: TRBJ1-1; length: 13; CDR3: CTSTLLTGGEAFF; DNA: TGTACCAGCACGTTATTGACAGGCGGTGAAGCTTTCTTT
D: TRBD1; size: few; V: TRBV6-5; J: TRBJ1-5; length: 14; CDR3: CASSYSTGGQPQHF; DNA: TGTGCCAGCAGTTACTCGACAGGGGGACAGCCCCAGCATTTT
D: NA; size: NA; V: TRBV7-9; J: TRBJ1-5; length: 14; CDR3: CASSLVWSNQPQHF; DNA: TGTGCCAGCAGCTTAGTGTGGAGCAATCAGCCCCAGCATTTT
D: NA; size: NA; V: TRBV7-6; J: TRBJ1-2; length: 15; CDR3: CASSLGLGDVSGYTF; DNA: TGTGCCAGCAGCTTAGGACTGGGGGATGTAAGCGGCTACACCTTC
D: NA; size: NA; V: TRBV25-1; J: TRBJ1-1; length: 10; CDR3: CASSEGKAFF; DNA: TGTGCCAGCAGTGAGGGGAAAGCTTTCTTT
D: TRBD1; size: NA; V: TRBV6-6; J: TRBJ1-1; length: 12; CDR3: CASGQGGGEAFF; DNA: TGTGCCAGCGGACAGGGGGGTGGTGAAGCTTTCTTT
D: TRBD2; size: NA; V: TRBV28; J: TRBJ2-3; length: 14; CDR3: CASSPTSGGNTQYF; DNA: TGTGCCAGCAGTCCTACTAGCGGGGGGAATACGCAGTATTTT
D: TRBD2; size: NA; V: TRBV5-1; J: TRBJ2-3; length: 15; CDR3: CASSFSGGARDTQYF; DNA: TGCGCCAGCAGCTTCAGCGGGGGGGCGAGAGATACGCAGTATTTT
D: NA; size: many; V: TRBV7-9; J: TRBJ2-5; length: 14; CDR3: CASSLAASQETQYF; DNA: TGTGCCAGCAGCTTAGCGGCCTCTCAAGAGACCCAGTACTTC